The present entry profiles one TCR beta chain with its context. Its antigen is unidentified. This entry is derived from a study of cytomegalovirus exposure and HLA in healthy donors. Points from the study as a whole: In a later analysis, donors in an Asian-associated ancestry cluster reportedly had fewer N-insertions in productive TCRs than the cohort mean.

From germline, CDR1 is SGHRS and CDR2 YFSETQ. The CDR3 has 13 residues. Between the trimmed V and J ends, which lost 0 bases and 6 bases, there was a span of 10 bases. Use of 60 Vbeta and 13 Jbeta primers characterized the PCR. Assay used: immunoSEQ multiplex PCR; TCRdb lists only in-frame clones, some missing. The data hold over 150,000 clones, with approximately 73% observed a single time. The chain uses TRBV5-1 and TRBJ2-7; no clear D. The TCR sequence derives from a man aged 45-65 years in good health and CMV-seronegative. Sequencing was carried out using PBMCs. CDR3 amino acids: CASSLVANGEQYF. The CDR3 DNA reads TGCGCCAGCAGCTTGGTCGCAAACGGCGAGCAGTACTTC.